Sequencing of this TCR beta chain was carried out in a study of CD8 T cells in Susac syndrome. V was shortened by 4 bases and J by 10 bases, with 16 bases between the two germline ends. The CDR3 is 13 residues long. Reverse transcription of roughly 0.45 to 1 ug RNA was performed with random hexamers. TCRdb itself ran the immunoSEQ multiplex PCR reads through MiXCR, one entry per CDR3 protein. This sample has around 150,000 distinct CDR3 sequences, with less than 95% found just once. The receptor was derived from a human donor with multiple sclerosis. The source material was CD4+ T cells from PBMCs. The rearrangement uses TRBV12-3 or TRBV12-4 and TRBJ1-1; tentatively, D is TRBD1 (5 bases). In DNA form, the CDR3 reads TGTGCCAGCAGTTGGAAAGACGGGACTACAGCTTTCTTT. It codes for CASSWKDGTTAFF.